Listed here is a single T cell receptor beta chain. This may come from a read error, since a much larger clone is one base off. The data originate from a study of tumor-infiltrating lymphocytes in primary liver carcinoma. Across the whole study: Tumor lesions were T1-T3 N0M0 and spanned about 4.2 to 10 cm.

Starting from 500 ng of total RNA, TCR beta cDNA was produced with a primer in the constant region. TCR beta libraries came from three nested multiplex PCR rounds using slightly modified ARM-PCR. TCRdb passed the multiplex PCR reads through MiXCR, listing each CDR3 protein once. The sample consists of approximately 64,000 distinct CDR3 sequences, around 64% of them appearing once. Scientists recovered RNA and DNA together from roughly 20-30 mg of unsorted bulk tissue. The TCR was taken from a man aged 40-49 years with primary liver carcinoma and hepatitis B virus infection. The sequencing input was liver tumor tissue from sampling region 4. Stated subset: tumor region T4, right-lateral pole.

In DNA, the CDR3 is TGTGCCAGCAGCCTCAGCCCCAACAATGTGCAGTTCTTC. As protein: CASSLSPNNVQFF. The V and J genes are TRBV5-4 and TRBJ2-1; no clear D. The CDR3 runs to 13 residues. Germline V lookup: CDR1 SGHNT, CDR2 YYREEE (reference sequence). Based on the CDR3 plus reference TRBV5-4 and TRBJ2-1, the full variable domain is ETGVTQSPTHLIKTRGQQVTLRCSSQSGHNTVSWYQQALGQGPQFIFQYYREEENGRGNFPPRFSGLQFPNYSSELNVNALELDDSALYLCASSLSPNNVQFFGPGTRLTVL.